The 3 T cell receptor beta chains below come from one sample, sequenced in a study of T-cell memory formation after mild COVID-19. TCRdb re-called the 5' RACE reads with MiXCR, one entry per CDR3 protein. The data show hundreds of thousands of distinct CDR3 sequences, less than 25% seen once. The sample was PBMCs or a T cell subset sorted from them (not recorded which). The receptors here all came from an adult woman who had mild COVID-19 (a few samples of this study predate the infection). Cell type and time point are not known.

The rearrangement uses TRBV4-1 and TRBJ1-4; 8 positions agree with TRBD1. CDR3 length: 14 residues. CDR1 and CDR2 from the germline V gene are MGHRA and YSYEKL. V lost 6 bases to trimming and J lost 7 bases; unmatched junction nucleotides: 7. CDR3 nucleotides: TGCGCCAGCAGTCCTACAGGGGGAAGTGAAAAACTGTTTTTT. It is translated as CASSPTGGSEKLFF.

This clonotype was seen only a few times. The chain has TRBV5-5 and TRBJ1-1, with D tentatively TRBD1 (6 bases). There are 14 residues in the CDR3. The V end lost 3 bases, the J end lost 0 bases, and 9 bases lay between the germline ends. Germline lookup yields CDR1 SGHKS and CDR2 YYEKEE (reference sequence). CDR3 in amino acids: CASSSGHLNTEAFF. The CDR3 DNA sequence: TGTGCCAGCAGCTCGGGACACTTGAACACTGAAGCTTTCTTT.

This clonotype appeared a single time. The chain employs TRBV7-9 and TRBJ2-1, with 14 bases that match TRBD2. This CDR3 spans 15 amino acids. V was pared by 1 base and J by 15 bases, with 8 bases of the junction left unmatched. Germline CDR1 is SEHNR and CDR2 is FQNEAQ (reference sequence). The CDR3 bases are TGTGCCAGCAGCTTAGACCCTGGGACTAGCGGGAGAATGTTCTTC. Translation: CASSLDPGTSGRMFF. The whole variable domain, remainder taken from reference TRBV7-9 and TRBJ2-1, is DTGVSQNPRHKITKRGQNVTFRCDPISEHNRLYWYRQTLGQGPEFLTYFQNEAQLEKSRLLSDRFSAERPKGSFSTLEIQRTEQGDSAMYLCASSLDPGTSGRMFFGPGTRLTVL.